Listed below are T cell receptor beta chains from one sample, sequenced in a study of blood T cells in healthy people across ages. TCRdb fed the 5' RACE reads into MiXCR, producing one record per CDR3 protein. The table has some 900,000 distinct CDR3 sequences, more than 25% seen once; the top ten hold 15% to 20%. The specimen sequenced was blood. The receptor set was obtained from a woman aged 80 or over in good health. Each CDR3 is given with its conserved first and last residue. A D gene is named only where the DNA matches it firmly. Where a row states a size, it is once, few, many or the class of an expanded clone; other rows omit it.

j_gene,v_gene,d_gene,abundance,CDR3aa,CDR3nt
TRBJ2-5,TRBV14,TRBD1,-,CASSRGTGVRQETQYF,TGTGCCAGCAGCCGCGGGACAGGGGTCCGTCAAGAGACCCAGTACTTC
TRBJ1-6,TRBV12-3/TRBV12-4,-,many,CASRGGSNSPLHF,TGTGCCAGCCGCGGGGGCAGCAATTCACCCCTCCACTTT
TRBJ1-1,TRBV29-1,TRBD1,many,CSAGTGGNTEAFF,TGCAGCGCCGGGACAGGGGGCAACACTGAAGCTTTCTTT
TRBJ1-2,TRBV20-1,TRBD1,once,CSAPGQGGYGYTF,TGCAGTGCTCCGGGACAGGGAGGGTATGGCTACACCTTC
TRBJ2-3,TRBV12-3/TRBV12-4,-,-,CASSLFASTDAQYF,TGTGCCAGCAGCCTCTTCGCGAGCACAGATGCGCAGTATTTT
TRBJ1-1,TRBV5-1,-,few,CASRTVQNTEAFF,TGCGCCAGTCGGACAGTACAGAACACTGAAGCTTTCTTT
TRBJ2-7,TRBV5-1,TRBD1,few,CASSPGTGPYNEQYF,TGCGCCAGCAGCCCCGGGACAGGGCCCTACAATGAGCAGTACTTC
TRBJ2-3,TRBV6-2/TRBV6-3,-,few,CASRGMAISTDTQYF,TGTGCCAGCCGGGGAATGGCCATTTCCACAGATACGCAGTATTTT
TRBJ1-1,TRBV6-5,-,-,CASRYLGQARSAFF,TGTGCCAGCAGGTACTTGGGCCAAGCCCGTTCGGCTTTCTTT
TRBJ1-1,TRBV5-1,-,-,CASSLGGVPARQMNTEAFF,TGCGCCAGCAGCTTGGGGGGGGTTCCGGCCAGGCAGATGAACACTGAAGCTTTCTTT
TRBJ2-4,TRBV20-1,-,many,CSASTGAKNIQYF,TGCAGTGCTAGCACGGGGGCCAAAAACATTCAGTACTTC
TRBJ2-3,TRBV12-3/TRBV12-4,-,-,CASSLDGEMSTDAQYF,TGTGCCAGCAGTTTAGACGGAGAAATGAGCACAGATGCGCAATATTTT
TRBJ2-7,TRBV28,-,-,CASRSGAASGCNEQYF,TGTGCCAGCAGATCGGGAGCAGCATCGGGCTGTAACGAGCAGTACTTC
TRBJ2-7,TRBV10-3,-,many,CAISESGPYEQYF,TGTGCCATCAGTGAGTCTGGACCATACGAGCAGTACTTC
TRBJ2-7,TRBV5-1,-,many,CASRRLSYPSYEQYF,TGCGCCAGCAGAAGGTTGTCGTACCCCTCCTACGAGCAGTACTTC
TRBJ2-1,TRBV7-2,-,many,CASKLDSAYNEQFF,TGTGCCAGCAAACTCGACAGTGCATACAATGAGCAGTTCTTC
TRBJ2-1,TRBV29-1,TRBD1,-,CSVGTGEVEQFF,TGCAGCGTCGGGACAGGGGAAGTTGAGCAGTTCTTC
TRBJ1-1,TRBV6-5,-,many,CASSLGSEAFF,TGTGCCAGCAGTTTGGGGTCTGAAGCTTTCTTT
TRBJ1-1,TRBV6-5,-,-,CASRYSKQNTEAFF,TGTGCCAGCAGGTACTCCAAGCAGAACACTGAAGCTTTCTTT
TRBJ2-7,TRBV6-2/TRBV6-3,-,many,CASSSTAQSSYEQYF,TGTGCCAGCAGTTCGACAGCGCAGAGCTCCTACGAGCAGTACTTC
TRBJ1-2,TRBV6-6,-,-,CASTLGGGNYGYTF,TGTGCCAGCACCCTGGGAGGAGGAAACTATGGCTACACCTTC
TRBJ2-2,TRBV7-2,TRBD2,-,CASSLKSGGGTGELFF,TGTGCCAGCAGCTTAAAGAGCGGGGGCGGCACCGGGGAGCTGTTTTTT
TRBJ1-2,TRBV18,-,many,CASSPRRDDYGYTF,TGTGCCAGCTCACCGCGCAGGGATGACTATGGCTACACCTTC
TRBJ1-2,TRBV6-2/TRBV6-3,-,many,CASSYVQDYGYTF,TGTGCCAGCAGTTACGTACAAGACTATGGCTACACCTTC
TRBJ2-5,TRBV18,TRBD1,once,CASSPRQGETRYF,TGTGCCAGCTCACCTAGACAGGGAGAGACCCGGTACTTC
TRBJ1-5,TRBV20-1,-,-,CSAREAASNQPQHF,TGCAGTGCTAGAGAGGCCGCTAGCAATCAGCCCCAGCATTTT
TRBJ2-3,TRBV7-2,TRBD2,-,CASSSGLATGADTQYF,TGTGCCAGCAGCTCGGGACTAGCGACTGGTGCAGATACGCAGTATTTT
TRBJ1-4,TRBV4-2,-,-,CASSQGAAGKVANEKLFF,TGTGCCAGCAGCCAAGGGGCGGCAGGGAAGGTGGCTAATGAAAAACTGTTTTTT
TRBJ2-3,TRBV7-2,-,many,CASSLRTRADTQYF,TGTGCCAGCAGCCTAAGGACACGCGCCGATACGCAGTATTTT
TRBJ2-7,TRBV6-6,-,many,CASKAEGSDSYEQYF,TGTGCCAGCAAAGCAGAAGGTTCGGACTCCTACGAGCAGTACTTC
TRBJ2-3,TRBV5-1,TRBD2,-,CASSLGRPLAGTDTQYF,TGCGCCAGCAGCTTGGGGAGGCCCCTAGCGGGCACAGATACGCAGTATTTT
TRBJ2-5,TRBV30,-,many,CAWSVTVQETQYF,TGTGCCTGGAGTGTGACAGTCCAAGAGACCCAGTACTTC
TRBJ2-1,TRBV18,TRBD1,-,CASSPPSGTDRYNGQFF,TGTGCCAGCTCACCACCTTCCGGGACAGATCGGTACAATGGGCAGTTCTTC
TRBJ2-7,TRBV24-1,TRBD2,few,CATSGGTGTSGGKRYF,TGTGCCACCAGTGGGGGGACCGGGACTAGCGGGGGGAAGCGGTACTTC
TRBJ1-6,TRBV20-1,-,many,CSARTENPNSPLHF,TGCAGTGCCCGAACAGAGAACCCGAATTCACCCCTCCACTTT
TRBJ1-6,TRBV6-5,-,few,CASSRDVNNSPLHF,TGTGCCAGCAGCAGGGATGTTAATAATTCACCCCTCCACTTT
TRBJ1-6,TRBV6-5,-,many,CASSYSMVTGSSNSPLHF,TGTGCCAGCAGTTACTCGATGGTCACAGGGTCTAGTAATTCACCCCTCCACTTT
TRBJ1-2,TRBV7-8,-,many,CAITQGLNYGYTF,TGTGCCATCACCCAGGGACTTAACTATGGCTACACCTTC
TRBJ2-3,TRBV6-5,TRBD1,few,CASSYSGTGTTDTQYF,TGTGCCAGCAGTTACTCCGGGACAGGGACCACAGATACGCAGTATTTT
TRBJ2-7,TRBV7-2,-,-,CASSLGLSEQYF,TGTGCCAGCAGCCTCGGTTTGTCCGAGCAGTACTTC
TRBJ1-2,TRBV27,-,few,CASSLTVGVGGGYTF,TGTGCCAGCAGTCTTACAGTTGGTGTAGGGGGTGGCTACACCTTC
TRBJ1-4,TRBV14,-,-,CASSQASGSEKLFF,TGTGCCAGCAGCCAAGCTTCAGGATCTGAAAAACTGTTTTTT
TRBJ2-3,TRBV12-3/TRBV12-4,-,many,CASSLVGISTDTQYF,TGTGCCAGCAGTTTGGTCGGGATTAGCACAGATACGCAGTATTTT
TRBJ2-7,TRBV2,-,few,CAFPTGEGYEQYF,TGTGCCTTTCCGACAGGGGAGGGCTACGAGCAGTACTTC
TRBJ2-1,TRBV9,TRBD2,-,CASSVDGGAVNEQFF,TGTGCCAGCAGCGTAGACGGGGGGGCTGTTAATGAGCAGTTCTTC
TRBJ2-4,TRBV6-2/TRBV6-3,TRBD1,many,CASSRQGNIQYF,TGTGCCAGCAGTCGACAGGGAAACATTCAGTACTTC
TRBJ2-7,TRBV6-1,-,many,CASSAAGTYEQYF,TGTGCCAGCAGTGCGGCAGGGACCTACGAGCAGTACTTC
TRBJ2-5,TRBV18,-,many,CASSPSQGERETQYF,TGTGCCAGCTCACCTTCACAGGGAGAGCGAGAGACCCAGTACTTC
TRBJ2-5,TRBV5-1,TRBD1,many,CASSASRFGTAQETQYF,TGCGCCAGCAGCGCATCTCGCTTTGGGACAGCCCAAGAGACCCAGTACTTC
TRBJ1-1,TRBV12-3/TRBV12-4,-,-,CASTLGRGGAFF,TGTGCCAGCACCCTTGGGAGGGGGGGAGCTTTCTTT